The present TCR beta chain was sequenced within a study of memory CD8 T cells in hepatitis C reinfection. Time point specified: peak reinfection, 3 to 8 weeks after reinfection detection. TCR sequencing was done directly ex vivo on sorted cells, without expansion in vitro. The CDR3 covers 17 residues. The germline CDR1 and CDR2 sequences are MGHRA and YSYEKL. V was cut by 1 base and J by 1 base, with 16 bases left in between. This table comes from immunoSEQ multiplex PCR, and its TCRdb copy is limited to in-frame clones, with some not included. The table includes some 40,000 clones, around 87% detected once.

The chain employs TRBV4-1 and TRBJ1-1; the D is unclear. The origin of this receptor is a man aged 18-30 years with hepatitis C virus infection. The material sequenced was naive CD8+ T cells sorted from blood. Here the CDR3 reads CASSQVVQAAANTEAFF. The CDR3 DNA is TGCGCCAGCAGCCAAGTTGTCCAGGCAGCCGCGAACACTGAAGCTTTCTTT.